This TCR beta chain appears in the sequencing data of a study of shared clonotypes between healthy human individuals. Study in general: The plates for each donor numbered three CD4 naive, three CD4 memory, two CD8 naive and one CD8 memory. The study's findings and limits: Richness estimates generally favored naive over memory subsets.

On this clone itself: What it binds is unknown.

At the deep level, the assay was run. Across several immunoSEQ plates, the genomic DNA of each subset was split evenly. Using immunoSEQ multiplex PCR, the repertoire was profiled, and TCRdb retains in-frame clones only, with some absent. The sample yields approximately 120,000 clones, roughly 70% seen once. V was shortened by 5 bases and J by 0 bases, with 11 bases between the two germline ends. CDR3 size: 15 residues. Per the germline V gene, CDR1 is MDHEN and CDR2 is SYDVKM. The TCR sequence derives from a woman aged 30 to 39 in good health. Sequenced: memory CD8+ T cells sorted from blood. Indicated subset: CD45RO+ cells pooled with CCR7-negative TemRA cells. This sequence joins TRBV28 and TRBJ1-3; tentatively, D is TRBD1 (6 bases). CDR3 loop: CASSPWTVSGNTIYF. As DNA, the CDR3 is TGTGCCAGCAGTCCTTGGACAGTCTCTGGAAACACCATATATTTT. The full variable domain, completed using reference TRBV28 and TRBJ1-3, is DVKVTQSSRYLVKRTGEKVFLECVQDMDHENMFWYRQDPGLGLRLIYFSYDVKMKEKGDIPEGYSVSREKKERFSLILESASTNQTSMYLCASSPWTVSGNTIYFGEGSWLTVV.